The present TCR beta chain was sequenced within a study of cytomegalovirus exposure and HLA in healthy donors. Turning to the study itself: Around 85 million unique TCR sequences came from HLA-typed donors in an early release. Researchers found that about 82% of over 350 genotyped donors fell within the Caucasian-associated ancestry cluster.

The PCR had 60 Vbeta and 13 Jbeta primers. Libraries were prepared by immunoSEQ multiplex PCR; TCRdb keeps only in-frame clonotypes and omits some of them. The sample has more than 85,000 clones; around 75% are singletons. Nominal health characterized the donors when sampled, though unrecorded immune exposures were likely. The germline V gene encodes CDR1 SGHRS and CDR2 YFSETQ. The CDR3 sequence is 14 residues long. The V and J ends lost 4 bases and 6 bases, in that order; junction bases with no gene match: 5. This clone was seen only once. V usage is TRBV5-1 and J usage is TRBJ2-5; 11 bases align to TRBD1. The sample was PBMCs. This TCR was recovered from a male donor in good health and CMV-seropositive. This chain's CDR3 is CASSTDRGPKTQYF. CDR3 in DNA: TGCGCCAGCAGCACGGACAGGGGGCCCAAGACCCAGTACTTC.